This TCR beta chain was observed in a study of Graves' ophthalmopathy and Graves' hyperthyroidism. Study-wide background: Peripheral blood was obtained at first diagnosis, ahead of any treatment.

Thyroid ultrasound, orbital computed tomography, TRAb, serum thyroxine and clinical symptoms formed the basis of diagnosis. The study amplified TCR beta CDR3 regions using RNA transcripts. HTBI primers were used in a first-round RT-PCR, which preceded a second-round multiplex PCR. MiXCR, run by TCRdb on the multiplex PCR reads, gives a single entry per CDR3 protein. The sample lists approximately 210,000 distinct CDR3 sequences; 25% to 35% were seen once. The CDR3 is 12 residues long. V shed 5 bases and J shed 12 bases, with 16 bases lying between them. Germline assignment: CDR1 SGHTA and CDR2 FQGNSA. General observations from the study: Blood repertoires reportedly contained most expanded thyroid clonotypes above 0.001 frequency.

A remark on this clonotype: As yet, its antigen is unknown.

This sequence joins TRBV7-2 and TRBJ1-2, with D unresolved. The sequenced sample consisted of peripheral blood. The TCR comes from a man aged 45-60 years with Graves' ophthalmopathy. The CDR3 spells CASSPSGGLHTF. The CDR3 coding sequence is TGTGCCAGCAGCCCCTCCGGCGGACTTCACACCTTC.